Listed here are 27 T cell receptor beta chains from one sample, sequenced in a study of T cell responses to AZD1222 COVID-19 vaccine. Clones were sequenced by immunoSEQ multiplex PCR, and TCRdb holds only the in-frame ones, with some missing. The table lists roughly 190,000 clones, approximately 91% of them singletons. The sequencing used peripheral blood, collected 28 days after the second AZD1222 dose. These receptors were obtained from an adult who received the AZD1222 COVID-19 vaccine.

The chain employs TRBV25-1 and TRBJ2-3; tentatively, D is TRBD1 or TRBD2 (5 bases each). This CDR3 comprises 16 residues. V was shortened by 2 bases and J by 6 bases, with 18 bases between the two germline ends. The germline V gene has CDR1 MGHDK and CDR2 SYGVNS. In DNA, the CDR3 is TGTGCCAGCAGTGAAGGGCTCTCCCCCGGGGCGGATACGCAGTATTTT. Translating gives CASSEGLSPGADTQYF.

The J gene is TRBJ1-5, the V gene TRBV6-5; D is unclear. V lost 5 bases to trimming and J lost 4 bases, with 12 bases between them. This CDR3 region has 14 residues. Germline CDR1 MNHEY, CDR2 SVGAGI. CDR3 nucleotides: TGTGCCAGCAGTCCCCCGGGATTTAATCAGCCCCAGCATTTT. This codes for CASSPPGFNQPQHF.

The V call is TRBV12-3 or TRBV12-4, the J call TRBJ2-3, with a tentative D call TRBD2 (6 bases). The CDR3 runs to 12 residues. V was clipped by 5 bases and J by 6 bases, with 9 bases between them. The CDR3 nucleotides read TGTGCCAGCAGTCCACGGGGGGATACGCAGTATTTT. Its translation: CASSPRGDTQYF.

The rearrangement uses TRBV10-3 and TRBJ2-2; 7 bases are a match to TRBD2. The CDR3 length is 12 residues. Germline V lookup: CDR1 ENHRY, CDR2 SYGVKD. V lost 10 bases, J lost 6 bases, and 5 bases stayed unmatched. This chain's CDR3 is CASWGRAGELFF. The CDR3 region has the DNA TGTGCCAGCTGGGGGAGGGCCGGGGAGCTGTTTTTT.

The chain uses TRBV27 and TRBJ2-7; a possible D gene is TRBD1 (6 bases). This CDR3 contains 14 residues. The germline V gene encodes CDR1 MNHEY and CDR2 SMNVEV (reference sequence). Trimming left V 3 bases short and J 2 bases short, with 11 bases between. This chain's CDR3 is CASSLPGATYEQYF. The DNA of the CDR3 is TGTGCCAGCAGTTTGCCAGGGGCAACCTACGAGCAGTACTTC.

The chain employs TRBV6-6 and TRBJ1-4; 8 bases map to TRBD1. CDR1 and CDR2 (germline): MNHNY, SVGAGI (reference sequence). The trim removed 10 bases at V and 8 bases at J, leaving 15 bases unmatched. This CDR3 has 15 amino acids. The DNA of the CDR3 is TGTGCCACCAAACTTGCCGGGACAGGAATGGAAAAACTGTTTTTT. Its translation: CATKLAGTGMEKLFF.

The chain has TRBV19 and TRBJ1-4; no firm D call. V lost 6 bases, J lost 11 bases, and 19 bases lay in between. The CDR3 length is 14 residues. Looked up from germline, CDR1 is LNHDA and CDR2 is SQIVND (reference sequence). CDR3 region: CASSSVVPVGKLFF. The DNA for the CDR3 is TGTGCCAGTAGCTCGGTGGTCCCAGTCGGGAAACTGTTTTTT.

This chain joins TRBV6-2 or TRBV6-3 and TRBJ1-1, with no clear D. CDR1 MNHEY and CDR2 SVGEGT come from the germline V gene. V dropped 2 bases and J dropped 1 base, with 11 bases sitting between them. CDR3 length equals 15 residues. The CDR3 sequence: CASSYDGSPNTEAFF. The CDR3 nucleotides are TGTGCCAGCAGTTACGACGGCAGCCCGAACACTGAAGCTTTCTTT.

CDR3 sequence (DNA): TGTGCCACCAGTGACCGAGGGAACTCCTACGAGCAGTACTTC. It specifies CATSDRGNSYEQYF. The chain employs TRBV24-1 and TRBJ2-7, with D perhaps TRBD2 (5 bases). This CDR3 contains 14 residues. Trimming stripped 4 bases from V and 0 bases from J, with 9 bases between. Germline-derived CDR1 and CDR2 are KGHDR and SFDVKD.

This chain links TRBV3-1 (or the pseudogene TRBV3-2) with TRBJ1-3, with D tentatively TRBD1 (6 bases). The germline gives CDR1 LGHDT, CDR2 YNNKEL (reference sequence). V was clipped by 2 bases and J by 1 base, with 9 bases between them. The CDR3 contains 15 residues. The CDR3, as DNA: TGTGCCAGCAGCCAAATTCAGGGGTCTGGAAACACCATATATTTT. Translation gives CASSQIQGSGNTIYF.

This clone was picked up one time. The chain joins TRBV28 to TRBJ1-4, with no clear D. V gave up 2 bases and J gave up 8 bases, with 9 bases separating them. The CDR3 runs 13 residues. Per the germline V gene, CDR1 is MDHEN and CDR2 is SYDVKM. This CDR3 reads CASSLDFGEKLFF. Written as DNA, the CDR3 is TGTGCCAGCAGTTTAGATTTCGGCGAAAAACTGTTTTTT.

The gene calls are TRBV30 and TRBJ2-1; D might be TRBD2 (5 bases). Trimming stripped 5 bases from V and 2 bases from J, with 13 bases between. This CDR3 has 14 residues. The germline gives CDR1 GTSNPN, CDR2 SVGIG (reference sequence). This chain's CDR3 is CAWSRGGPYNEQFF. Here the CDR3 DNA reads TGTGCCTGGTCTCGGGGTGGGCCCTACAATGAGCAGTTCTTC. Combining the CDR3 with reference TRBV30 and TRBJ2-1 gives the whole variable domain SQTIHQWPATLVQPVGSPLSLECTVEGTSNPNLYWYRQAAGRGLQLLFYSVGIGQISSEVPQNLSASRPQDRQFILSSKKLLLSDSGFYLCAWSRGGPYNEQFFGPGTRLTVL.

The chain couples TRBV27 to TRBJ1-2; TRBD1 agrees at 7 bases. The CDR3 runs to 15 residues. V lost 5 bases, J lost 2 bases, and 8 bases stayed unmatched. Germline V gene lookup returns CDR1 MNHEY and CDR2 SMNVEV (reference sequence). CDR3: CASSPMTGPNYGYTF. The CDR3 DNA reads TGTGCCAGCAGTCCCATGACAGGGCCCAACTATGGCTACACCTTC.

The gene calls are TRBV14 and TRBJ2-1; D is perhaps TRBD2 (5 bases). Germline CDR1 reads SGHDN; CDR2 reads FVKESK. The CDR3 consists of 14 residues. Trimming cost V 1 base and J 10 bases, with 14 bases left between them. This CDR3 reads CASSQASRRGEQFF. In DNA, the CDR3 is TGTGCCAGCAGCCAAGCCAGTCGCCGGGGAGAGCAGTTCTTC.

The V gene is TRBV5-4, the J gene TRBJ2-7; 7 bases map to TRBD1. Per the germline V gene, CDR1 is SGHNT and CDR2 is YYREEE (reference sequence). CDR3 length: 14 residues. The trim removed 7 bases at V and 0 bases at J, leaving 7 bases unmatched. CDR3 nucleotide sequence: TGTGCCAGCTCACCTGGGGACAGCTCCTACGAGCAGTACTTC. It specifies CASSPGDSSYEQYF.

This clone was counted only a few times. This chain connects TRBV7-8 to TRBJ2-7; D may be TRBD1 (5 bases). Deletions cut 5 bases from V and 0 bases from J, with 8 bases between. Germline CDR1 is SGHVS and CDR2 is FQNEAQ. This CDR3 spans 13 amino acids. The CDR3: CASSPDSSYEQYF. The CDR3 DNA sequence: TGTGCCAGCAGCCCCGACAGCTCCTACGAGCAGTACTTC.

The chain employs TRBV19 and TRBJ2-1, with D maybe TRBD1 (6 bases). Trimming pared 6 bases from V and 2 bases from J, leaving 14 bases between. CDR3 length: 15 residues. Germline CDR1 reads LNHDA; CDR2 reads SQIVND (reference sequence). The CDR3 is CASRTPGTTYNEQFF. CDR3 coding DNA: TGTGCCAGTAGAACTCCCGGGACAACCTACAATGAGCAGTTCTTC.

In DNA form, the CDR3 reads TGTGCCAGCAGTTCCATAAATAGCAATCAGCCCCAGCATTTT. Protein sequence: CASSSINSNQPQHF. J is TRBJ1-5 and V is TRBV28; D is undetermined. This CDR3 has 14 residues. V was shortened by 4 bases and J by 0 bases, with 7 bases between the two germline ends. Looked up from germline, CDR1 is MDHEN and CDR2 is SYDVKM.

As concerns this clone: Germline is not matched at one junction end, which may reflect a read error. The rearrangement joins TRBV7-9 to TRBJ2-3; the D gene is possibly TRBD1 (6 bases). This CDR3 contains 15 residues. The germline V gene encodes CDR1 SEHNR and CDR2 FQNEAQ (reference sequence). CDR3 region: CASSLATGISDTQYF. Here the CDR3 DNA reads TGTGCCAGCAGCCTAGCAACAGGGATTTCAGATACGCAGTATTTT.

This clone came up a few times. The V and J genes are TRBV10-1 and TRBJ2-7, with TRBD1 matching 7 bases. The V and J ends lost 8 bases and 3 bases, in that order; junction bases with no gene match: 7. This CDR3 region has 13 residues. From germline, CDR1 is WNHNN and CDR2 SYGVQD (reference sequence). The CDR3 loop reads CASRQGEGYEQYF. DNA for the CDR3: TGCGCCAGCCGACAGGGTGAGGGCTACGAGCAGTACTTC.

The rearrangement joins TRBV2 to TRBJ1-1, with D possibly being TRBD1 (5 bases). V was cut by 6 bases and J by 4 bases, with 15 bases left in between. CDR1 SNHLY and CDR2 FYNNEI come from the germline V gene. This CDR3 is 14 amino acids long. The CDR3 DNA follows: TGTGCCAGCAGACCGGGGGGACGTATCACTGAAGCTTTCTTT. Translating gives CASRPGGRITEAFF.

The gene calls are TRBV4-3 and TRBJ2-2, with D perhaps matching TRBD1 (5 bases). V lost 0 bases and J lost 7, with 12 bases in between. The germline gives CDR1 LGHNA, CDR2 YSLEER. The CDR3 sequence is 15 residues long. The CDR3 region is CASSQDSQGGGELFF. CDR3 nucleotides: TGCGCCAGCAGCCAAGACTCCCAGGGCGGCGGGGAGCTGTTTTTT.

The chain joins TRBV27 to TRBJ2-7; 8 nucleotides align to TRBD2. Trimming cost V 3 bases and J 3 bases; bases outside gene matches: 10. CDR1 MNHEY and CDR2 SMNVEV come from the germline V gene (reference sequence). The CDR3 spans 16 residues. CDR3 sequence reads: CASSFSGTRVFYEQYF. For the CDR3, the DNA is TGTGCCAGCAGTTTCTCCGGGACTAGAGTGTTCTACGAGCAGTACTTC.

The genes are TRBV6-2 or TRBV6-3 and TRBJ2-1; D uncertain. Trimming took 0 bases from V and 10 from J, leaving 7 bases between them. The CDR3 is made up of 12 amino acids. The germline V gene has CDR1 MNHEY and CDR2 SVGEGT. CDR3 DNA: TGTGCCAGCAGTTACTCATCTAGGGAGCAGTTCTTC. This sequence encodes CASSYSSREQFF.

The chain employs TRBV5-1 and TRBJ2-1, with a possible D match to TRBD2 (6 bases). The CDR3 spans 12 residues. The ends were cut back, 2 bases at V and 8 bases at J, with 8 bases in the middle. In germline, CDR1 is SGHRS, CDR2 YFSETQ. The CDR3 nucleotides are TGCGCCAGCAGCTTAGCGGGCTATGAGCAGTTCTTC. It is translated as CASSLAGYEQFF.

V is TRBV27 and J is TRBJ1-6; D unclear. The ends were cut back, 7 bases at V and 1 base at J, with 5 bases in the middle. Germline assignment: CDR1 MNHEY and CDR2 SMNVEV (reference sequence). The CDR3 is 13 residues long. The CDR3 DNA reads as TGTGCCAGCACTGGATCCTATAATTCACCCCTCCACTTT. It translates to CASTGSYNSPLHF.

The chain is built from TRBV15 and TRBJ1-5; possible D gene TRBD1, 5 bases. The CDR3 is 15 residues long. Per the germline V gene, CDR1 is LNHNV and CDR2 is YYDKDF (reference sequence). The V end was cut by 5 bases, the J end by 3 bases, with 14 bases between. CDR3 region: CATSPQRGLNQPQHF. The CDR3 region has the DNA TGTGCCACCAGCCCGCAGCGGGGACTCAATCAGCCCCAGCATTTT. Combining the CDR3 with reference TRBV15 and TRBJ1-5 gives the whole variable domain DAMVIQNPRYQVTQFGKPVTLSCSQTLNHNVMYWYQQKSSQAPKLLFHYYDKDFNNEADTPDNFQSRRPNTSFCFLDIRSPGLGDTAMYLCATSPQRGLNQPQHFGDGTRLSIL.